This TCR beta chain was identified during a study of shared clonotypes between healthy human individuals. Trimming shortened V by 10 bases and J by 6 bases, and 24 bases separated the two germline ends. The CDR3 length is 16 residues. Germline V CDR1 and CDR2: MDHEN, SYDVKM. The protocol was immunoSEQ multiplex PCR, while the TCRdb copy is restricted to in-frame clones and leaves out a portion. The sample records over a million clones, roughly 96% being singletons. Study-level points and caveats: A small donor pool kept down the genetic and exposure-history diversity that was represented. Rarefaction exposed incomplete sorted-subset sequencing despite large depth.

Worth noting for this clone: Its target is unknown.

The origin of this receptor is a man between 25 and 39 years old in good health. The sequencing sample was made of naive CD4+ T cells sorted from blood. The sample's subset: CD45RA+ positively selected. This sequence joins TRBV28 and TRBJ2-2, with D perhaps given as TRBD1 or TRBD2 (5 bases each). CDR3 residues: CATNLPGPTSSGELFF. For the CDR3, the DNA is TGTGCCACCAACTTACCGGGACCCACCTCCTCCGGGGAGCTGTTTTTT.